This TCR beta chain was retrieved from a study of T cells in Graves' hyperthyroidism and ophthalmopathy. Study background: Peripheral blood was obtained at initial diagnosis, preceding any treatment.

Amplification of TCR beta CDR3 regions was performed using RNA transcripts as template. First-round RT-PCR targeting the TCR CDR3 was performed with the HTBI primer set. TCRdb redid the calling of the multiplex PCR reads with MiXCR, one entry per CDR3 protein. The sample lists some 490,000 distinct CDR3 sequences, roughly 22% occurring once. General study findings and limits: Most thyroid clonotypes expanded above 0.001 appeared in blood too. From stable hyperthyroidism, ophthalmopathy was set apart by a 13 V-J model.

A note on this clonotype: Antigen specificity is unknown.

The CDR3 consists of 16 residues. Germline CDR1 and CDR2: DFQATT and SNEGSKA (reference sequence). V lost 1 base and J 4 bases, leaving 18 bases between the germline ends. The receptor was derived from a woman in her sixties or seventies with Graves' ophthalmopathy. Sequences were obtained from blood. J is TRBJ2-3 and V is TRBV20-1; a weak D match, TRBD1 (5 bases). The CDR3 reads CSARVSGGWGADTQYF. The CDR3 DNA sequence: TGCAGTGCTAGAGTATCGGGTGGGTGGGGCGCAGATACGCAGTATTTT.